This T cell receptor (beta chain) was retrieved from a study of T cells in Graves' hyperthyroidism and ophthalmopathy. About the research overall: It was at initial diagnosis, before any treatment, that peripheral blood was collected. Study-wide findings and caveats: Blood samples included most of the expanded thyroid clonotypes exceeding 0.001.

Amplification of TCR beta CDR3 regions used RNA as the template. HTBI primers drove first-round RT-PCR of the TCR CDR3. One entry per CDR3 protein results from TCRdb running MiXCR on the multiplex PCR reads. This repertoire shows about 510,000 distinct CDR3 sequences, 14% found once; its top ten account for around 13%. If no ophthalmopathy progression occurred within 18 months, Graves' hyperthyroidism was stable. Diagnosis of hyperthyroidism was new in patients aged 18 to 65, and its duration was under 2 months. Turning to this clonotype: Its target is not known.

Sequencing used blood. This sequence was found in a woman in her thirties or forties with Graves' hyperthyroidism.

The CDR3 region is CASSLTAGRTANEKLFF. CDR3 DNA: TGTGCCAGCAGCTTGACGGCGGGGCGTACGGCTAATGAAAAACTGTTTTTT. The chain recombines TRBV5-6 with TRBJ1-4; tentatively, D is TRBD1 (5 bases). Trimming shortened V by 1 base and J by 3 bases, and 16 bases separated the two germline ends. This CDR3 is 17 amino acids long. Germline V CDR1 and CDR2: SGHDT, YYEEEE.